The 21 T cell receptor beta chains in this list originate from one sample, sequenced in a study of cytomegalovirus exposure and HLA in healthy donors. In the PCR, 60 Vbeta and 13 Jbeta primers were used. Some clones are missing from TCRdb's copy, which holds only in-frame ones; the method was immunoSEQ multiplex PCR. The sample carries 80,000 to 90,000 clones, 70% to 85% recorded once. Sequencing was done on a sample of PBMCs. Receptors were obtained from a young man in good health and CMV-seronegative.

The chain is built from TRBV19 and TRBJ2-3, with 8 positions matching TRBD1. There are 15 residues in the CDR3. V was clipped by 6 bases and J by 5 bases; unmatched bases: 10. Germline-derived CDR1 and CDR2 are LNHDA and SQIVND (reference sequence). In nucleotides, the CDR3 is TGTGCCAGTAGCACGCCGGGACAGGATATAGATACGCAGTATTTT. As protein: CASSTPGQDIDTQYF.

This clone was found a few times. One junction end disagrees with the germline gene, perhaps due to a read error. The CDR3 loop is CASSLAFGETHDEQFF. The CDR3 coding sequence is TGTGCCAGCAGCCTAGCTTTTGGGGAGACCCACGATGAGCAGTTCTTC. The V gene is TRBV7-8, the J gene TRBJ2-1, with D possibly matching TRBD2 (5 bases). The germline V gene encodes CDR1 SGHVS and CDR2 FQNEAQ. This CDR3 has 16 residues.

This clone appeared once. The chain couples TRBV15 to TRBJ2-3; the match to TRBD2 covers 9 bases. Germline loops: CDR1 LNHNV, CDR2 YYDKDF (reference sequence). Losses at the gene ends were 2 bases for V and 1 base for J; bases not matched to a gene: 4. This CDR3 spans 16 amino acids. The CDR3 region is CATSRRSGGGTDTQYF. The CDR3 coding sequence is TGTGCCACCAGCAGACGTAGCGGGGGAGGCACAGATACGCAGTATTTT.

The CDR3 is CASSLGGQIIEAFF. CDR3 nucleotides: TGTGCCAGCAGCTTAGGTGGACAGATAATTGAAGCTTTCTTT. The chain links TRBV7-9 to TRBJ1-1; a possible D gene is TRBD1 (6 bases). CDR1 and CDR2 from the germline V gene are SEHNR and FQNEAQ (reference sequence). V was trimmed by 1 base and J by 7 bases, leaving 13 bases between them. The CDR3 consists of 14 residues.

The chain has TRBV9 and TRBJ2-7; the D gene is possibly TRBD2 (5 bases). Germline assignment: CDR1 SGDLS and CDR2 YYNGEE. V gave up 0 bases and J gave up 6 bases, with 16 bases separating them. The CDR3 runs 15 residues. DNA for the CDR3: TGTGCCAGCAGCGTAGAACCCGGGGATTATGGCGAGCAGTACTTC. Translation gives CASSVEPGDYGEQYF.

The V and J genes are TRBV19 and TRBJ2-7; 9 bases are a match to TRBD1. CDR3 length equals 14 residues. Trimming took 5 bases from V and 2 from J; bases not matched to a gene: 4. Germline CDR1 is LNHDA and CDR2 is SQIVND (reference sequence). In nucleotides, the CDR3 is TGTGCCAGTAGTTTCGGGACAGGGCCCTACGAGCAGTACTTC. Translation: CASSFGTGPYEQYF.

The rearrangement links TRBV4-3 to TRBJ1-5; TRBD1 might be the D (5 bases). V was clipped by 4 bases and J by 3 bases, with 10 bases between them. The CDR3 spans 14 residues. Germline V gene lookup returns CDR1 LGHNA and CDR2 YSLEER. CDR3 residues: CASSPRGHNQPQHF. CDR3 DNA: TGCGCCAGCAGCCCCCGAGGACACAATCAGCCCCAGCATTTT.

This chain uses TRBV19 with TRBJ1-3; unclear D gene. CDR1 is LNHDA, CDR2 SQIVND, per germline (reference sequence). The V end lost 7 bases, the J end lost 2 bases, and 12 bases lay between the germline ends. This CDR3 has 14 amino acids. Written as DNA, the CDR3 is TGTGCCAGTAATAGCCTAGGAGCTGGAAACACCATATATTTT. It specifies CASNSLGAGNTIYF.

The chain employs TRBV19 and TRBJ1-1, with 9 bases fitting TRBD1. CDR1 is LNHDA and CDR2 is SQIVND in the germline V gene (reference sequence). The CDR3 loop spans 19 amino acids. V dropped 5 bases and J dropped 5; count of bases not matched to a gene: 21. CDR3 residues: CASSASPAGTGRGWTEAFF. For the CDR3, the DNA is TGTGCCAGTAGTGCGAGCCCCGCCGGGACAGGGAGGGGTTGGACTGAAGCTTTCTTT. Full variable domain (missing parts from reference TRBV19 and TRBJ1-1): DGGITQSPKYLFRKEGQNVTLSCEQNLNHDAMYWYRQDPGQGLRLIYYSQIVNDFQKGDIAEGYSVSREKKESFPLTVTSAQKNPTAFYLCASSASPAGTGRGWTEAFFGQGTRLTVV.

V and J are TRBV2 and TRBJ1-6, with 9 bases aligning to TRBD1. Per germline, CDR1 SNHLY and CDR2 FYNNEI. This CDR3 region has 13 residues. The junction had 3 bases not matched to a gene; V was cut back by 7 bases and J by 8 bases. CDR3 sequence reads: CASTGQGDSPLHF. The CDR3 DNA follows: TGTGCCAGCACGGGACAGGGAGATTCACCCCTCCACTTT. Looking up the rest from reference TRBV2 and TRBJ1-6 gives the full variable domain: EPEVTQTPSHQVTQMGQEVILRCVPISNHLYFYWYRQILGQKVEFLVSFYNNEISEKSEIFDDQFSVERPDGSNFTLKIRSTKLEDSAMYFCASTGQGDSPLHFGNGTRLTVT.

V gene TRBV11-3 combines with J gene TRBJ1-1, with D hard to call. V was shortened by 4 bases and J by 0 bases, with 18 bases between the two germline ends. CDR3 length: 17 residues. Per the germline V gene, CDR1 is SGHNT and CDR2 is YENEEA. CDR3 residues: CASSYGSGDTLNTEAFF. The CDR3 nucleotides read TGTGCCAGCAGCTACGGTTCCGGGGATACCTTGAACACTGAAGCTTTCTTT.

V gene TRBV19 combines with J gene TRBJ2-7, with TRBD1 matching over 7 bases. The ends lost 3 bases at V and 3 bases at J; junction bases unmatched: 5. The CDR3 has 14 amino acids. Germline loops: CDR1 LNHDA, CDR2 SQIVND (reference sequence). The CDR3 DNA follows: TGTGCCAGTAGTATGGACAGGAAGGTCTACGAGCAGTACTTC. It codes for CASSMDRKVYEQYF.

In this sample, this clone turned up a few times. The chain recombines TRBV4-1 with TRBJ1-5; 7 bases line up with TRBD1. V trimming: 4 bases; J trimming: 3 bases; junction bases outside the gene matches: 9. This CDR3 contains 16 residues. Germline-derived CDR1 and CDR2 are MGHRA and YSYEKL. CDR3 nucleotide sequence: TGCGCCAGCAGCCTAACCCTACAGGGGTACAATCAGCCCCAGCATTTT. Protein: CASSLTLQGYNQPQHF.

The chain carries TRBV2 and TRBJ1-1, with 7 bases aligning to TRBD1. There are 15 residues in the CDR3. Trimming removed 6 bases from V and 7 bases from J; junction bases left unmatched: 14. The germline CDR1 and CDR2 sequences are SNHLY and FYNNEI. In nucleotides, the CDR3 is TGTGCCAGCAGGCGTGGGGGACAGAAGGGGGATGAAGCTTTCTTT. Translating it yields CASRRGGQKGDEAFF.

This chain connects TRBV29-1 to TRBJ1-1, with 7 bases fitting TRBD1. Germline loops: CDR1 SQVTM, CDR2 ANQGSEA. The junction had 8 bases not matched to a gene; V was cut back by 5 bases and J by 5 bases. The CDR3 totals 13 residues. The CDR3: CSVRRKQGTEAFF. The CDR3 DNA reads TGCAGCGTTAGAAGAAAACAGGGGACTGAAGCTTTCTTT.

The chain combines TRBV5-1 with TRBJ1-1; D remains ambiguous. Trimming pared 3 bases from V and 1 base from J, leaving 10 bases between. This CDR3 comprises 14 residues. The germline CDR1 and CDR2 sequences are SGHRS and YFSETQ. CDR3 DNA: TGCGCCAGCAGCTGGAGAGAAGCGAACACTGAAGCTTTCTTT. Its protein product is CASSWREANTEAFF.

Concerning this clone: At one end the junction does not follow the germline gene, possibly because of a read error. The V and J genes are TRBV7-9 and TRBJ1-1, with TRBD1 as a possible D gene (6 bases). This CDR3 is built from 11 residues. In germline, CDR1 is SEHNR, CDR2 FQNEAQ (reference sequence). CDR3 residues: CTSSPGQIAFF. The DNA of the CDR3 is TGTACCAGCAGCCCAGGACAGATCGCTTTCTTT. Combining the CDR3 with reference TRBV7-9 and TRBJ1-1 gives the whole variable domain DTGVSQNPRHKITKRGQNVTFRCDPISEHNRLYWYRQTLGQGPEFLTYFQNEAQLEKSRLLSDRFSAERPKGSFSTLEIQRTEQGDSAMYLCTSSPGQIAFFGQGTRLTVV.

This clone occurred a few times. This chain connects TRBV5-1 to TRBJ1-4; 7 bases are a match to TRBD1. This CDR3 has 14 amino acids. Trimming removed 4 bases from V and 4 bases from J; junction bases left unmatched: 4. Germline V CDR1 and CDR2: SGHRS, YFSETQ. The DNA of the CDR3 is TGCGCCAGCAGCAATGGACAGGTTAATGAAAAACTGTTTTTT. Residues: CASSNGQVNEKLFF.

With respect to this clone: Given the absence of the conserved phenylalanine or tryptophan at the CDR3 end, a read error is likely. The DNA is left out, because the CDR3 cannot be placed on it with certainty; the CDR3 is given as TCRdb lists it. This CDR3 is CASSLLTGVAGSY. The chain joins TRBV28 to TRBJ1-1. The CDR3 is 13 residues long, ends included. Germline V gives CDR1 MDHEN, CDR2 SYDVKM.

The chain carries TRBV5-1 and TRBJ1-1; perhaps TRBD1 as D (5 bases). The CDR3 runs to 14 residues. V dropped 5 bases and J dropped 8 bases, with 19 bases sitting between them. CDR1 and CDR2 (germline): SGHRS, YFSETQ. The CDR3 region has the DNA TGCGCCAGCAGACGCGAGGGAAACCGGGGGGAAGCTTTCTTT. It specifies CASRREGNRGEAFF.

The genes are TRBV28 and TRBJ2-7; D not resolved. The CDR3 sequence is 15 residues long. Germline values: CDR1 MDHEN, CDR2 SYDVKM. V lost 5 bases and J 2 bases, leaving 16 bases between the germline ends. Here the CDR3 DNA reads TGTGCCAGCAGTCCCCCAGGTTTACCGGCCTACGAGCAGTACTTC. Translation: CASSPPGLPAYEQYF.